A single sample gave rise to the 3 T cell receptor beta chains below, sequenced in a study of siplizumab effects on memory and regulatory T cells. Assay: immunoSEQ multiplex PCR; the TCRdb copy retains only in-frame clones and omits some. The table has some 41,000 clones, around 90% seen once; the top ten hold roughly 0.25%. The source material was naive CD4+ T cells sorted from blood. The receptors derive from a human donor in good health.

The V call is TRBV5-8, the J call TRBJ2-7, with 12 nucleotides matching TRBD1. This CDR3 comprises 15 residues. Unmatched junction bases numbered 6, after V lost 4 bases and J lost 4 bases. Per the germline V gene, CDR1 is SGHTS and CDR2 is YDEGEE. CDR3 sequence reads: CASSLGTGGRYEQYF. In nucleotides, the CDR3 is TGTGCCAGCAGCCTAGGGACAGGGGGCAGGTACGAGCAGTACTTC. Full variable domain (rest looked up from reference TRBV5-8 and TRBJ2-7): EAGVTQSPTHLIKTRGQQATLRCSPISGHTSVYWYQQALGLGLQFLLWYDEGEERNRGNFPPRFSGRQFPNYSSELNVNALELEDSALYLCASSLGTGGRYEQYFGPGTRLTVT.

This chain links TRBV19 with TRBJ2-7; 9 nucleotides align to TRBD2. Per the germline V gene, CDR1 is LNHDA and CDR2 is SQIVND (reference sequence). The CDR3 spans 14 residues. V lost 4 bases, J lost 6 bases, and 7 bases stayed unmatched. CDR3 nucleotide sequence: TGTGCCAGTAGTACCATAGCGGGAGAGGCCGAGCAGTACTTC. Encoded protein: CASSTIAGEAEQYF. The variable domain in full, with the rest retrieved from reference TRBV19 and TRBJ2-7, is DGGITQSPKYLFRKEGQNVTLSCEQNLNHDAMYWYRQDPGQGLRLIYYSQIVNDFQKGDIAEGYSVSREKKESFPLTVTSAQKNPTAFYLCASSTIAGEAEQYFGPGTRLTVT.

The V gene is TRBV4-1, the J gene TRBJ2-5; possible D gene TRBD1, 6 bases. V was pared by 3 bases and J by 4 bases, with 12 bases between. Germline CDR1 and CDR2: MGHRA and YSYEKL. The length of the CDR3 is 14 residues. The CDR3 sequence: CASSQTRGRETQYF. CDR3 DNA: TGCGCCAGCAGCCAGACCAGGGGACGAGAGACCCAGTACTTC.